This is a list of T cell receptor beta chains from one sample in a study of cytomegalovirus exposure and HLA in healthy donors. The repertoire was sequenced with immunoSEQ multiplex PCR; TCRdb's copy has only in-frame clones and lacks some. The sample includes over 130,000 clones, roughly 80% of them seen just once. Sequencing was carried out using PBMCs. The receptors derive from a female donor in good health and CMV-seronegative. Each CDR3 is given with its conserved first and last residue. The order of the fields is V gene, J gene, CDR3 protein.

TRBV27	TRBJ2-5	CASSFLAGEETQYF
TRBV5-1	TRBJ1-5	CASSTYSNQPQHF
TRBV29-1	TRBJ2-1	CSVPQSATSYNEQFF
TRBV7-9	TRBJ1-1	CASSLGQHNMNTEAFF
TRBV29-1	TRBJ1-5	CSVVARGPPQHF
TRBV6-1	TRBJ1-3	CASSEAKFSGNTIYF
TRBV27	TRBJ2-1	CASSSGLADYNEQFF
TRBV5-8	TRBJ2-3	CASSLAETSGSGDTQYF
TRBV6-5	TRBJ2-7	CASSYSSYAYEQYF
TRBV29-1	TRBJ2-7	CSVEERGRYEQYF
TRBV19	TRBJ1-5	CASSDRDKPGSNQPQHF
TRBV9	TRBJ2-2	CASSVAGGGTGELFF
TRBV2	TRBJ2-7	CARAVGTTYEQYF
TRBV6-6	TRBJ1-5	CASTPSRVNQPQHF
TRBV5-4	TRBJ2-7	CASSMGLAGGTYEQYF
TRBV13	TRBJ2-7	CASSIAGGPHEQYF
TRBV28	TRBJ2-7	CASSFSDRDYEQYF
TRBV5-6	TRBJ2-7	CASSFLGTGNYEQYF
TRBV5-5	TRBJ2-7	CASSLSLYEQYF
TRBV2	TRBJ1-5	CASSGTGSQPQHF
TRBV11-2	TRBJ2-7	CASSFFGSGSGGDEQYF
TRBV18	TRBJ2-5	CASSPRAGQAGQETQYF
TRBV19	TRBJ1-1	CASREGNTEAFF
TRBV25-1	TRBJ1-2	CASRSQGAYGYTF
TRBV5-1	TRBJ1-5	CASSTSGDNQPQHF
TRBV6-6	TRBJ2-7	CASSHLDSYEQYF
TRBV14	TRBJ2-5	CASSPDRKGAETQYF
TRBV27	TRBJ2-7	CASSPRYGYPYEQYF
TRBV5-1	TRBJ1-5	CASSLGDYSNQPQHF
TRBV18	TRBJ1-5	CASSPFDSSNQPQHF
TRBV5-4	TRBJ1-4	CASNQVINEKLFF
TRBV9	TRBJ2-1	CASSALAGEYNEQFF
TRBV13	TRBJ2-3	CASSLGGEGDTQYF
TRBV29-1	TRBJ2-5	CSVELAGGTQYF
TRBV5-6	TRBJ2-1	CASSLGGISYNEQFF
TRBV19	TRBJ2-5	CASSPAGLDQETQYF
TRBV28	TRBJ1-2	CASRDPGHRVNGYTF
TRBV7-7	TRBJ2-5	CASSPGLAGVETQYF
TRBV6-5	TRBJ2-1	CASSYSSGAYNEQFF
TRBV5-1	TRBJ2-7	CASSLGGTNKYEQYF
TRBV15	TRBJ1-1	CATARGTGNTEAFF
TRBV5-1	TRBJ2-7	CASSLESSYEQYF
TRBV7-2	TRBJ1-1	CASSLAWGASTEAFF
TRBV7-9	TRBJ2-3	CASSLGSGGGDTQYF
TRBV6-1	TRBJ2-2	CASSEKGGLGELFF
TRBV5-1	TRBJ2-2	CASSRDSSTGELFF
TRBV5-1	TRBJ2-7	CASSTSGRSGGEQYF
TRBV30	TRBJ1-5	CAWRGGRGNQPQHF
TRBV5-1	TRBJ2-7	CASSDGQGSYEQYF
TRBV6-1	TRBJ2-6	CASSEALGGATGANVLTF
TRBV19	TRBJ2-6	CASSDGQADLSGANVLTF
TRBV6-5	TRBJ1-4	CASSYLGQANEKLFF
TRBV4-1	TRBJ2-5	CASSRGRQETQYF
TRBV6-5	TRBJ2-1	CASSYSASGDNEQFF
TRBV19	TRBJ1-1	CASSGGLRLNTEAFF